Listed below are T cell receptor beta chains from one sample, sequenced in a study of OX40 agonist ivuxolimab in advanced cancers. The assay was immunoSEQ multiplex PCR, and TCRdb's table has in-frame clones only and misses some. The sample contains about 66,000 clones, more than 80% of which appear only once. The specimen comprised CD4+ or CD8+ T cells sorted from blood, sampled in a trial of the OX40 agonist ivuxolimab. The receptors here all came from an adult with an advanced solid tumor such as melanoma, head and neck, liver or kidney cancer. Each CDR3 is given with its conserved first and last residue. A D gene is named only where the DNA matches it firmly. Not all rows give a size; the values are once, few, many and, for expanded clones, a class.

v_gene	abundance	j_gene	d_gene	CDR3nt	CDR3aa
TRBV28	NA	TRBJ1-4	NA	TGTGCCAGCAGTTTAGAAACAGGGTCCAATGAAAAACTGTTTTTT	CASSLETGSNEKLFF
TRBV21-1	NA	TRBJ2-7	NA	TGTGCCAGCAGCAATAATGGACCCAGGGGGAGGCCCTCCTACGAGCAGTACTTC	CASSNNGPRGRPSYEQYF
TRBV18	NA	TRBJ2-7	NA	TGTGCCAGCTCACCTGAAGGTCGAGTCAGTTCCTACGAGCAGTACTTC	CASSPEGRVSSYEQYF
TRBV27	NA	TRBJ1-1	TRBD1	TGTGCCAGCAGTTTATGGGGACAGGGGATGGGGAACACTGAAGCTTTCTTT	CASSLWGQGMGNTEAFF
TRBV19	NA	TRBJ1-5	TRBD1	TGTGCCAGTAGTCGTGTGGACAGGGGGGATCAGCCCCAGCATTTT	CASSRVDRGDQPQHF
TRBV5-6	NA	TRBJ1-1	TRBD1	TGTGCCAGCAGCCCCGGGACAGGAATGAACACTGAAGCTTTCTTT	CASSPGTGMNTEAFF
TRBV7-9	NA	TRBJ2-1	NA	TGTGCCAGCAGCTCGCAGGAGCAATCCTACAATGAGCAGTTCTTC	CASSSQEQSYNEQFF
TRBV7-9	NA	TRBJ1-2	NA	TGTGCCAGCAGTCAGGGCTCCCCGGCTAACTATGGCTACACCTTC	CASSQGSPANYGYTF
TRBV9	NA	TRBJ1-1	NA	TGTGCCAGCAGCCCTTGGGGGCAGAACACTGAAGCTTTCTTT	CASSPWGQNTEAFF
TRBV6-1	NA	TRBJ1-3	TRBD1	TGTGCCAGCATGACCGGGACAGCCTCTGGAAACACCATATATTTT	CASMTGTASGNTIYF
TRBV4-1	NA	TRBJ2-7	NA	TGCGCCAGCAGCCCCTCGGGACAAACCTACGAGCAGTACTTC	CASSPSGQTYEQYF
TRBV5-1	NA	TRBJ2-1	TRBD2	TGCGCCAGCGATCCCGGGACTAGCGGTTACAATGAGCAGTTCTTC	CASDPGTSGYNEQFF
TRBV15	NA	TRBJ1-3	NA	TGTGCCACGAAGTGGAAAAACACCATATATTTT	CATKWKNTIYF
TRBV19	NA	TRBJ2-3	TRBD2	TGTGCCAGTACCGGGGGACTAGCGGGAGAGGCAGATACGCAGTATTTT	CASTGGLAGEADTQYF
TRBV9	once	TRBJ2-1	TRBD2	TGTGCCAGCAGTGCTAGCGGGAGCTTGGGTTATGAGCAGTTCTTC	CASSASGSLGYEQFF
TRBV14	once	TRBJ2-7	NA	TGTGCCAGCAGCCCAGGGGAAGTCTATGACGACGAGCAGTACTTC	CASSPGEVYDDEQYF
TRBV5-1	NA	TRBJ2-7	TRBD2	TGCGCCAGCAGAACGACACAGGGCGGGAGGAAAAACGAGCAGTACTTC	CASRTTQGGRKNEQYF
TRBV29-1	NA	TRBJ1-2	NA	TGCAGCGTTGAACCGGACTGGGGCTATGGCTACACCTTC	CSVEPDWGYGYTF
TRBV28	NA	TRBJ1-2	NA	TGTGCCAGCAGTTTAGTGGTGTCCCCTAACTATGGCTACACCTTC	CASSLVVSPNYGYTF
TRBV19	NA	TRBJ2-1	NA	TGTGCCAGTACCATAGGACATGAGCAGTTCTTC	CASTIGHEQFF
TRBV4-1	NA	TRBJ2-7	TRBD1	TGCGCCAGCAGCCACCTACCGGGACAGACCTACGAGCAGTACTTC	CASSHLPGQTYEQYF
TRBV7-9	NA	TRBJ2-3	TRBD2	TGTGCCAGCAGCTTCGTGGGGCCTAGCGGGAGCTCGCAGTATTTT	CASSFVGPSGSSQYF
TRBV18	once	TRBJ2-3	TRBD1	TGTGCCAGCTCGCCGGACAGGGCGGCAGATACGCAGTATTTT	CASSPDRAADTQYF
TRBV27	NA	TRBJ2-3	NA	TGTGCCAGCAGTTTAGGCAGCACAGATACGCAGTATTTT	CASSLGSTDTQYF
TRBV10-3	NA	TRBJ1-5	NA	TGTGCCATCAGTGAGGCAGATCAGCCCCAGCATTTT	CAISEADQPQHF
TRBV9	NA	TRBJ2-7	NA	TGTGCCAGCAGTAAGCGTCCAGCTCACGTTACCTACGAGCAGTACTTC	CASSKRPAHVTYEQYF
TRBV28	NA	TRBJ2-3	TRBD2	TGTGCCAGCAGTTCGATATTTTTTGGGGCGGGAGGGCCCGGTCCAGATACGCAGTATTTT	CASSSIFFGAGGPGPDTQYF
TRBV7-8	NA	TRBJ2-7	TRBD1	TGTGCCAGCAGCATCACCGGACAGGGCTCCTACGAGCAGTACTTC	CASSITGQGSYEQYF
TRBV11-2	NA	TRBJ2-7	TRBD1	TGTGCCAGCACCGGGACAGGGGGTTACGAGCAGTACTTC	CASTGTGGYEQYF
TRBV6-1	few	TRBJ1-6	NA	TGTGCCAGCAGTGAAGATCAGGGTCGTAATTCACCCCTCCACTTT	CASSEDQGRNSPLHF
TRBV7-8	NA	TRBJ2-7	NA	TGTGCCAGCAGGGACAGCTTTTCCTACGAGCAGTACTTC	CASRDSFSYEQYF
TRBV2	NA	TRBJ2-5	TRBD1	TGTGCCAGCATCCAGGGGGCAGAGACCCAGTACTTC	CASIQGAETQYF
TRBV27	NA	TRBJ1-2	NA	TGTGCCAGCAGCGTCGCAGGCGGGACGGGAGGCTACACCTTC	CASSVAGGTGGYTF
TRBV21-1	NA	TRBJ2-7	NA	TGTGCCAGCAGCAAACGATTACAGGGGGCGCGCACCTACGAGCAGTACTTC	CASSKRLQGARTYEQYF
TRBV2	NA	TRBJ2-5	NA	TGTGCCAGCAGTGATGACCAAGAGACCCAGTACTTC	CASSDDQETQYF
TRBV6-1	NA	TRBJ2-3	TRBD2	TGTGCCAGCAGTGACGGCCCGGGACTAGCGCGCACAGATACGCAGTATTTT	CASSDGPGLARTDTQYF
TRBV7-8	NA	TRBJ2-7	TRBD1	TGTGCCAGCCAACCGGGACAGGGCTACGAGCAGTACTTC	CASQPGQGYEQYF
TRBV5-1	once	TRBJ1-1	NA	TGCGCCAGCAGCGGGGGTGAGAGGTATGAAGCTTTCTTT	CASSGGERYEAFF
TRBV6-5	NA	TRBJ2-1	TRBD2	TGTGCCAGCAGTCCTCAGGGAGGGTTCAATGAGCAGTTCTTC	CASSPQGGFNEQFF
TRBV7-8	NA	TRBJ2-7	NA	TGTGCCAGCAGCTTTCGGACCTACGAGCAGTACTTC	CASSFRTYEQYF
TRBV4-2	NA	TRBJ2-5	NA	TGTGCCAGCAGCCCACCGGGGAAAGAGACCCAGTACTTC	CASSPPGKETQYF
TRBV11-2	once	TRBJ2-3	TRBD1	TGTGCCAGCAGCCCCTATTACAGGGGCCAAGATACGCAGTATTTT	CASSPYYRGQDTQYF
TRBV7-9	once	TRBJ2-7	TRBD1	TGTGCCAGCAGTCAAGATCCGGGACAGGTCTACGAGCAGTACTTC	CASSQDPGQVYEQYF
TRBV7-6	NA	TRBJ2-3	NA	TGTGCCAGCAGCTTAATGGACAGTACGCCAGCATCCTATGCGCAGTATTTT	CASSLMDSTPASYAQYF
TRBV11-2	NA	TRBJ2-7	NA	TGTGCCAGCAGCTCCCCTCTTCGCGAGCAGTACTTC	CASSSPLREQYF
TRBV27	NA	TRBJ2-7	NA	TGTGCCAGCAGTTCTCTCTACGAGCAGTACTTC	CASSSLYEQYF
TRBV7-8	NA	TRBJ2-5	NA	TGTGCCAGCAGCTTTCCCCTTTGGGTGCAAGAGACCCAGTACTTC	CASSFPLWVQETQYF
TRBV5-4	NA	TRBJ2-5	TRBD2	TGTGCCAGCAGCCTCGATGGACTAGCGGGGGGGCTTGTGGAGACCCAGTACTTC	CASSLDGLAGGLVETQYF